This TCR beta chain appears in the sequencing data of a study of T cells in localized non-small cell lung cancer. CDR1 SNHLY and CDR2 FYNNEI come from the germline V gene. CDR3 length equals 14 residues. The ends lost 6 bases at V and 7 bases at J; junction bases unmatched: 7. General study points: Uninvolved adjacent lung showed peak T cell clonality, exceeding tumor. Tumor samples were not multi-region, leaving intratumor heterogeneity unexcluded. Across samples, adjacent lung featured a median around 57 of the top 100 tumor clones. Increased T cell density in blood showed an association with longer overall survival.

Concerning this clone itself: Its target is unknown.

Generated by immunoSEQ multiplex PCR, the TCRdb table keeps only in-frame clones and is missing some. This repertoire shows about 40,000 clones, about 86% found once; its top ten account for about 6%. The source was peripheral blood, collected before any cancer treatment. V and J are TRBV2 and TRBJ1-5; the match to TRBD1 covers 9 bases. This clonotype was obtained from a man aged 35-75 years with stage I lung adenocarcinoma. The CDR3 loop is CASRPGQGMQPQHF. DNA for the CDR3: TGTGCCAGCAGACCAGGACAGGGGATGCAGCCCCAGCATTTT. Drawing the rest from reference TRBV2 and TRBJ1-5, the complete variable domain is EPEVTQTPSHQVTQMGQEVILRCVPISNHLYFYWYRQILGQKVEFLVSFYNNEISEKSEIFDDQFSVERPDGSNFTLKIRSTKLEDSAMYFCASRPGQGMQPQHFGDGTRLSIL.